This paragraph covers one TCR beta chain sequence. Antigen unknown. The second PCR ran roughly 7 to 12 cycles with a sample-barcoded 5' primer and J-beta primers. TCRdb ran MiXCR on the 5' RACE reads and lists one entry per CDR3 protein. The table lists some 1.1 million distinct CDR3 sequences, 35% to 45% of them singletons. The data belong to a study of blood T cells in healthy people across ages. The germline V gene encodes CDR1 DFQATT and CDR2 SNEGSKA (reference sequence). The CDR3 is 13 amino acids. Study results and limitations: In long-lived donors, naive CD4+ cell counts and diversity exceeded those of aged donors.

The chain carries TRBV20-1 and TRBJ2-1; the match to TRBD1 covers 9 bases. The end of the DNA aligns better with TRBJ2-7, so the J call may be wrong. The sample consisted of blood. This TCR was recovered from a man aged 18 to 29 in good health. The CDR3 loop is CSAKDRGPPQQYF. DNA of the CDR3: TGCAGTGCTAAGGACAGGGGTCCTCCCCAGCAGTACTTC.